This T cell receptor beta chain was sequenced in a study of cytomegalovirus exposure and HLA in healthy donors. Whole-study findings and limits: Clonal expansion was found to be greater in HLA-associated TCR beta chains than in equally common others in a later analysis.

Concerning this clone: Its matching antigen is unknown.

The PCR was carried out with 60 Vbeta primers and 13 Jbeta primers. Assay: immunoSEQ multiplex PCR; the TCRdb copy retains only in-frame clones and omits some. The table includes 120,000 or so clones, about three quarters detected once. The germline V and J ends were trimmed by 11 bases and 4 bases, with 9 bases remaining between them. The CDR3 consists of 11 residues. Germline-derived CDR1 and CDR2 are LNHDA and SQIVND (reference sequence). Sequencing used PBMCs. V is TRBV19 and J is TRBJ1-3; no clear D. This receptor was taken from a woman in her forties in good health and CMV-seropositive. In nucleotides, the CDR3 is TGTGCCGGTCGGTTGGGAAACACCATATATTTT. Its translation is CAGRLGNTIYF.